This TCR beta chain was recovered during a study of blood T cell repertoires in COVID-19. Overall study context: Specimens from acute and convalescent COVID-19 originated in the United States, Italy and Spain. PBMCs, B-cell-depleted T cells, or T cells provided the cDNA or gDNA that made up the material.

V was cut by 3 bases and J by 2 bases, with 10 bases left in between. This CDR3 region has 15 residues. The V gene's germline CDR1 is SGHTA and CDR2 FQGNSA. Original data processing: Estimates of nucleated cell counts were drawn from the amplification of reference gene primers. The table came from immunoSEQ multiplex PCR; TCRdb's copy has only in-frame clones and leaves some out. D and trimming were read from the DNA, whereas the V and J calls and clone size are those reported in that table. The table includes around 50,000 clones, around 82% detected once. The chain links TRBV7-2 to TRBJ2-2; D may be TRBD1 (5 bases). The sequenced material came from peripheral blood. The TCR sequence derives from a middle-aged man with acute or convalescent COVID-19. This CDR3 is CASSFQTANTGELFF. CDR3 sequence (DNA): TGTGCCAGCAGCTTTCAGACAGCTAACACCGGGGAGCTGTTTTTT.